Here is one TCR beta chain with its context. Its antigen is not identified. This table comes from immunoSEQ multiplex PCR, and its TCRdb copy is limited to in-frame clones, with some not included. The sample includes 30,000 to 40,000 clones, about 79% of them seen just once. This sample was included in a study of PD-L1 blockade in urothelial cancer. Study results and limitations: Clonality of blood TCR below the median before treatment predicted better survival.

CDR1 is MGHDK and CDR2 is SYGVNS in the germline V gene. CDR3 length: 16 residues. Germline trimming cut 7 bases from V and 5 bases from J; bases unmatched to any gene: 16. The V call is TRBV25-1, the J call TRBJ2-7; 8 nucleotides agree with TRBD1. The starting material was PBMCs, obtained around atezolizumab (anti-PD-L1) treatment. The sequence was obtained from a man aged 55-75 years with urothelial cancer. The CDR3 DNA follows: TGTGCCAGCACCCCCTCTTGGTCGACAGGGGTTGACGAGCAGTACTTC. This gives the protein CASTPSWSTGVDEQYF.